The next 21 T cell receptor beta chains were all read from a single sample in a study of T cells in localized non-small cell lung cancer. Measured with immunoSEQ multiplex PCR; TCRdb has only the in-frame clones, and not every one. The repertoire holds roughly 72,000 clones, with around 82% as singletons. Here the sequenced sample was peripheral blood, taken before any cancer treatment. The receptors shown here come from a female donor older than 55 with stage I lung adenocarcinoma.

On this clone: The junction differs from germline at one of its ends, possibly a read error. The CDR3 spells CASSIASGFSEQYF. In nucleotides, the CDR3 is TGTGCCAGCAGCATAGCGTCGGGGTTCAGCGAGCAGTACTTC. The gene calls are TRBV7-2 and TRBJ2-7, with TRBD2 as a possible D gene (5 bases). This CDR3 is 14 amino acids long. Per the germline V gene, CDR1 is SGHTA and CDR2 is FQGNSA.

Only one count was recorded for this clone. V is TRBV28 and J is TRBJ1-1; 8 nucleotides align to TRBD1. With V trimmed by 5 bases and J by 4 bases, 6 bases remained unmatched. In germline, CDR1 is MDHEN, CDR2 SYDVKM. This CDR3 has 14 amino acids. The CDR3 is CASSLDRGLTEAFF. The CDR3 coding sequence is TGTGCCAGCAGTCTAGACAGGGGACTCACTGAAGCTTTCTTT.

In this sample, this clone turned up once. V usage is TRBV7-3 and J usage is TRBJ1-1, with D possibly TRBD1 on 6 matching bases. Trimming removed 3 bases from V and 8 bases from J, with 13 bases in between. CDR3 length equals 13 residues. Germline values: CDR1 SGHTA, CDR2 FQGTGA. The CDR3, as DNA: TGTGCCAGCAGCTTCGCCGGGACACTCGAAGCTTTCTTT. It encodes CASSFAGTLEAFF.

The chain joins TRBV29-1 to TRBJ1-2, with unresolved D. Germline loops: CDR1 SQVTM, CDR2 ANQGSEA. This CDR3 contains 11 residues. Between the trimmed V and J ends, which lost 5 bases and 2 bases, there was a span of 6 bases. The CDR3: CSVKTNYGYTF. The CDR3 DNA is TGCAGCGTTAAAACGAACTATGGCTACACCTTC.

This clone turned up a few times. The CDR3 is CASSFGRDRAKPNEKLFF. Written as DNA, the CDR3 is TGTGCCAGCAGCTTTGGTCGGGACAGGGCGAAGCCCAATGAAAAACTGTTTTTT. V gene TRBV5-4 combines with J gene TRBJ1-4; the match to TRBD1 covers 9 bases. CDR3 size: 18 residues. Germline V lookup: CDR1 SGHNT, CDR2 YYREEE (reference sequence). The trim removed 2 bases at V and 5 bases at J, leaving 13 bases unmatched.

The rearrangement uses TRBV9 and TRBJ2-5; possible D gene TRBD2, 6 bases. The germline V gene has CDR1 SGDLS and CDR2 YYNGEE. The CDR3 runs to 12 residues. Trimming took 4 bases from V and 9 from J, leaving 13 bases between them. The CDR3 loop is CASSLIGEAQYF. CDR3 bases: TGTGCCAGCAGCCTGATAGGGGAGGCCCAGTACTTC.

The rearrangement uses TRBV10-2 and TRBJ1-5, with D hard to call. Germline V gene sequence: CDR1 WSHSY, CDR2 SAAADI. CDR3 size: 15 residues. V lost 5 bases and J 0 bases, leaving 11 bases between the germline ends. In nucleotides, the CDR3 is TGCGCCAGCAGTAAGGCACGGACTAGCAATCAGCCCCAGCATTTT. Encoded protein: CASSKARTSNQPQHF.

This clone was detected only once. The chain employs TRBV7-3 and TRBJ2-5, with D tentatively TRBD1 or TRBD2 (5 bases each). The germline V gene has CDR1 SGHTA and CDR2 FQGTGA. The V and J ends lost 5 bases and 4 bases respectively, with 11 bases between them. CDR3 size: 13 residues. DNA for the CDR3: TGTGCCAGCAGCCGAGGGGTTACAGAGACCCAGTACTTC. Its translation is CASSRGVTETQYF.

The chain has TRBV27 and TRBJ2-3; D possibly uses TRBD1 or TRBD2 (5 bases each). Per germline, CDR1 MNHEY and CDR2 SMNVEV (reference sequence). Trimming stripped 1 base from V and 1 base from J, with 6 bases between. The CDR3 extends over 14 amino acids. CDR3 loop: CASSLWDGTDTQYF. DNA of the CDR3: TGTGCCAGCAGTTTATGGGACGGCACAGATACGCAGTATTTT.

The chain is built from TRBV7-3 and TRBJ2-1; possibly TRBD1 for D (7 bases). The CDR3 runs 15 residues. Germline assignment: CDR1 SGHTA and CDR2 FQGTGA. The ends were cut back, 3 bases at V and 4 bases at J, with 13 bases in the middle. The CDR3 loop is CASSFGGGPYNEQFF. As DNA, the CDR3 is TGTGCCAGCAGCTTCGGAGGGGGCCCGTACAATGAGCAGTTCTTC.

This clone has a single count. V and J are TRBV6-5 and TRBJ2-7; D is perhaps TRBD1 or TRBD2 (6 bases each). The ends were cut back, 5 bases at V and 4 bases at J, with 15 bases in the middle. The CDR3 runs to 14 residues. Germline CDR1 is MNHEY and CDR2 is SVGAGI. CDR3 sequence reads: CASSPSGAWYEQYF. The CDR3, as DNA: TGTGCCAGCAGTCCCTCGGGGGCCTGGTACGAGCAGTACTTC.

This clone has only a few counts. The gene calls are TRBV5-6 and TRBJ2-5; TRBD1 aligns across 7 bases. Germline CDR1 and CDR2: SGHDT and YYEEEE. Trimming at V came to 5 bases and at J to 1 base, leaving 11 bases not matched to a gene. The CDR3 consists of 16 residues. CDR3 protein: CASSPWTGLTQETQYF. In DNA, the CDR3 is TGTGCCAGCAGTCCTTGGACAGGTTTGACCCAAGAGACCCAGTACTTC.

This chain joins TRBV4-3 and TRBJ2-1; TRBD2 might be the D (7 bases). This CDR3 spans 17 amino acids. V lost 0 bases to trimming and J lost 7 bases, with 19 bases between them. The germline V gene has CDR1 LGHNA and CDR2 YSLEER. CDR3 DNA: TGCGCCAGCAGCCAAGAAGGGCCAGGGAGGGGGAGGAATGAGCAGTTCTTC. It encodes CASSQEGPGRGRNEQFF.

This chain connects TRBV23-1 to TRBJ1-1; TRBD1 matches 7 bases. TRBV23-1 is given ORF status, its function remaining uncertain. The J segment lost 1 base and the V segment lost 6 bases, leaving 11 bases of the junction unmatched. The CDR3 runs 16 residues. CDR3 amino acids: CASSGNRGQRNTEAFF. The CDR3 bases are TGCGCCAGCAGCGGTAACAGGGGACAAAGGAACACTGAAGCTTTCTTT.

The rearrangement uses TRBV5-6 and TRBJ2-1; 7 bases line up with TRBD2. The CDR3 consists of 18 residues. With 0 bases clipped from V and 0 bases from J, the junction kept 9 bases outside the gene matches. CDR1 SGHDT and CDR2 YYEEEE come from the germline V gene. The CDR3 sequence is CASSLGLAEGRSYNEQFF. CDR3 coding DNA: TGTGCCAGCAGCTTGGGGCTAGCGGAGGGACGCTCCTACAATGAGCAGTTCTTC.

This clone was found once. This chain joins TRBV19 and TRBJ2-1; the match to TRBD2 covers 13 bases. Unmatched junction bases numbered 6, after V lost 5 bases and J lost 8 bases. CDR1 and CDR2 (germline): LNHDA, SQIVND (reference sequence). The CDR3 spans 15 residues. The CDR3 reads CASSPGLAGEDEQFF. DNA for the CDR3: TGTGCCAGTAGTCCCGGACTAGCGGGGGAGGATGAGCAGTTCTTC.

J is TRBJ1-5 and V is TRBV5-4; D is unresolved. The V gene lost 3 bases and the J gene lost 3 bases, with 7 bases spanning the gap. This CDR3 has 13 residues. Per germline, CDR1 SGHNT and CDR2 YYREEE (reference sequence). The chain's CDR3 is CASSYSNNQPQHF. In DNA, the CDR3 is TGTGCCAGCAGCTATAGTAACAATCAGCCCCAGCATTTT.

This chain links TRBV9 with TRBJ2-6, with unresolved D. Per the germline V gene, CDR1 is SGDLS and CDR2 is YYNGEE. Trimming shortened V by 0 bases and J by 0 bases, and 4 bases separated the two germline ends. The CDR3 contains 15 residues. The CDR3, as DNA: TGTGCCAGCAGCGTAGGGGACTCTGGGGCCAACGTCCTGACTTTC. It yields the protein CASSVGDSGANVLTF.

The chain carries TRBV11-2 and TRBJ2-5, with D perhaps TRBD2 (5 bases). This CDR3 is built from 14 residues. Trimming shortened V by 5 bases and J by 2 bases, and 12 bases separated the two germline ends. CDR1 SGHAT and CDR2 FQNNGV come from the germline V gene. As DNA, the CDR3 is TGTGCCAGCAGCGAATGGACTGAGCAAGAGACCCAGTACTTC. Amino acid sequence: CASSEWTEQETQYF. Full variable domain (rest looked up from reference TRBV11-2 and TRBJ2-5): EAGVAQSPRYKIIEKRQSVAFWCNPISGHATLYWYQQILGQGPKLLIQFQNNGVVDDSQLPKDRFSAERLKGVDSTLKIQPAKLEDSAVYLCASSEWTEQETQYFGPGTRLLVL.

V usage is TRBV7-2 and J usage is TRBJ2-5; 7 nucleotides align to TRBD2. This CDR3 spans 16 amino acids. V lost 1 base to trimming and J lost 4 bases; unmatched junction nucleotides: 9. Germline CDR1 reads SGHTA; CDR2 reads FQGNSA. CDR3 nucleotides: TGTGCCAGCAGCTTAGGACACGCGGGAGTAGGAGAGACCCAGTACTTC. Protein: CASSLGHAGVGETQYF.

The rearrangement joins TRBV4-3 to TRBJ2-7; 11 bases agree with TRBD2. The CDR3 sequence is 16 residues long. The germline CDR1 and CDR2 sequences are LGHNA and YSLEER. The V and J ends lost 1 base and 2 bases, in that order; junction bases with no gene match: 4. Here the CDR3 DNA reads TGCGCCAGCAGCCAAGTGCGACTAGCGGGAACCTACGAGCAGTACTTC. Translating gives CASSQVRLAGTYEQYF.